A selection of T cell receptor beta chains follows, all from one sample in a study of memory CD4+ T cells and cytomegalovirus serostatus. Some clones are missing from TCRdb's copy, which holds only in-frame ones; the method was immunoSEQ multiplex PCR. The sample holds approximately 74,000 clones; about 80% are singletons and the top ten take about 4.5%. Sequencing input: memory CD4+ T cells from blood. These receptors all stem from an adult in good health and CMV-seropositive. Each CDR3 is given without its conserved first and last residue. The order of the fields is V gene, CDR3 protein.

>TRBV4-2
ASSQEWLAESTDTQY
>TRBV5-4
ASSRGNSYTGELF
>TRBV11-3
ASSLGESGGAGEQF
>TRBV6-1
ASSEWGLYNSPLH
>TRBV6-5
ASRRAGVTDTQY
>TRBV18
ASGQVGEQY
>TRBV5-1
ASSSQGSAGYT
>TRBV5-4
ASSSPGQSSYEQY
>TRBV21-1
ASSKGTRYYEQY
>TRBV7-3
ASSLTREDTDTQY
>TRBV4-2
ASSQDPGDSGPGNTIY
>TRBV7-7
ASSRTGLQETQY
>TRBV5-1
ASSYGQVRTDTQY
>TRBV27
ASMGAGIIQY
>TRBV5-5
ASSPGIENYGYT
>TRBV7-8
ASSLGGNYGYT
>TRBV7-9
ASSLGVTGGYEQY
>TRBV6-6
ASSYTGLTEAF
>TRBV6-6
ASSTGLPSFDEQY
>TRBV5-1
ASSPGTGIPYEQY
>TRBV13
ASSLAGQATDTQY
>TRBV7-6
ASSISLQAMAF
>TRBV7-6
ASSLEKAGSTNEQF
>TRBV11-2
ASTPLWSGNTIY
>TRBV6-5
ASSGLRGEKLF
>TRBV6-1
ASSELGGAQY
>TRBV7-2
ASSLGQGRGYT
>TRBV4-1
ASSQPGTATYEQY
>TRBV6-1
ASSEGLTPSYNEQF
>TRBV29-1
SVEQFSGQGDT
>TRBV6-4
ASSDAGETDTQY
>TRBV19
ASTSRGGSGGYT
>TRBV30
AWSPYSEKLF
>TRBV30
AWSVRDRGGYEQY
>TRBV11-1
ASSLMPGRLSTDTQY
>TRBV7-2
ASSQQTGSYNEQF
>TRBV2
ASSPTSQETQY
>TRBV25-1
ASRRGKDSPLH
>TRBV4-1
ASSQATRTETQY
>TRBV7-2
ASSAQGSGYT
>TRBV4-2
ASSQLGETQY
>TRBV6-5
ASSYGRDTEAF
>TRBV6-1
ASSIEDTQY
>TRBV28
ASTLMGGEQPQH
>TRBV28
ASSSGAFYGYT
>TRBV7-2
ASSLGRGGYNEQF